This TCR beta chain was captured by sequencing in a study of neurological immune-mediated disorders. TCRdb re-called the 5' RACE reads with MiXCR, one entry per CDR3 protein. The repertoire includes about 50,000 distinct CDR3 sequences, under 13% of them detected once, and 5.3% sits in the top ten. Trimming stripped 2 bases from V and 7 bases from J, with 12 bases between. CDR3 length: 14 amino acids. CDR1 is MDHEN and CDR2 is SYDVKM in the germline V gene. This clonotype was counted a few times. The sample comprised PBMCs. The chain links TRBV28 to TRBJ2-1; D possibly corresponds to TRBD2 (6 bases). The TCR originated in a man between 65 and 85 years old with HTLV-1-associated myelopathy (HAM/TSP). The CDR3 protein is CASSLTGEKNEQFF. The CDR3 nucleotides are TGTGCCAGCAGTTTAACGGGAGAGAAGAATGAGCAGTTCTTC.